Each of the 28 T cell receptor beta chains below was sequenced from the same sample in a study of Graves' ophthalmopathy and Graves' hyperthyroidism. The authors amplified TCR beta CDR3 regions from RNA transcripts. HTBI-primed first-round RT-PCR preceded second-round multiplex PCR. A single record per CDR3 protein comes from TCRdb applying MiXCR to the multiplex PCR reads. This table has hundreds of thousands of distinct CDR3 sequences, 20% to 25% appearing once. Source material: peripheral blood. The receptors originated from a woman younger than 35 with stable Graves' hyperthyroidism.

This clonotype was detected ten times or more. The chain recombines TRBV11-3 with TRBJ2-2; tentatively, D is TRBD2 (6 bases). The V end lost 5 bases, the J end lost 5 bases, and 15 bases lay between the germline ends. This CDR3 spans 15 amino acids. Germline CDR1 SGHNT, CDR2 YENEEA. The CDR3 region is CASSPDGGITGELFF. The CDR3 region has the DNA TGTGCCAGCAGCCCGGACGGCGGGATTACCGGGGAGCTGTTTTTT.

This clonotype was found a few times. The genes are TRBV2 and TRBJ1-1, with 8 bases matching TRBD1. Germline V gene data show CDR1 as SNHLY and CDR2 as FYNNEI. V shed 7 bases and J 6 bases; nucleotides not matched to a gene: 10. The CDR3 contains 14 residues. The CDR3 spells CASTGTGVLSEAFF. Written as DNA, the CDR3 is TGTGCCAGCACTGGGACAGGTGTGTTGTCTGAAGCTTTCTTT.

Ten or more counts support this clonotype. This chain links TRBV15 with TRBJ2-4; 9 nucleotides agree with TRBD2. The V gene's germline CDR1 is LNHNV and CDR2 YYDKDF (reference sequence). The length of the CDR3 is 16 residues. Unmatched junction bases numbered 11, after V lost 5 bases and J lost 6 bases. The CDR3 coding sequence is TGTGCCACCAGCGCTCACTCTAGCGGGACCACAAACATTCAGTACTTC. Amino acid sequence: CATSAHSSGTTNIQYF. The variable domain in full, with the rest retrieved from reference TRBV15 and TRBJ2-4, is DAMVIQNPRYQVTQFGKPVTLSCSQTLNHNVMYWYQQKSSQAPKLLFHYYDKDFNNEADTPDNFQSRRPNTSFCFLDIRSPGLGDTAMYLCATSAHSSGTTNIQYFGAGTRLSVL.

This clonotype came up a few times. The chain recombines TRBV7-3 with TRBJ2-2, with D tentatively TRBD1 (6 bases). This CDR3 comprises 13 residues. Per germline, CDR1 SGHTA and CDR2 FQGTGA. Between the trimmed V and J ends, which lost 4 bases and 4 bases, there was a span of 7 bases. The CDR3 region has the DNA TGTGCCAGCAGCTCGGACAGCACCGGGGAGCTGTTTTTT. This codes for CASSSDSTGELFF.

In this sample, this clonotype turned up many times. The CDR3, as DNA: TGCGCCAGCAGTCCCGGGACAGCCAGCACCGGGGAGCTGTTTTTT. Its translation is CASSPGTASTGELFF. This chain links TRBV5-1 with TRBJ2-2; TRBD1 agrees at 7 bases. Losses at the gene ends were 5 bases for V and 4 bases for J; bases not matched to a gene: 8. This CDR3 is 15 amino acids long. Germline-derived CDR1 and CDR2 are SGHRS and YFSETQ. The full variable domain, in which reference TRBV5-1 and TRBJ2-2 provide the parts outside the CDR3, is KAGVTQTPRYLIKTRGQQVTLSCSPISGHRSVSWYQQTPGQGLQFLFEYFSETQRNKGNFPGRFSGRQFSNSRSEMNVSTLELGDSALYLCASSPGTASTGELFFGEGSRLTVL.

The chain recombines TRBV11-2 with TRBJ2-5, with a possible D match to TRBD1 (6 bases). The CDR3 contains 15 residues. The V and J ends lost 1 base and 5 bases respectively, with 14 bases between them. Germline V gives CDR1 SGHAT, CDR2 FQNNGV. The CDR3 DNA reads as TGTGCCAGCAGCTTAGGAACAGGGCAGGGGGAGACCCAGTACTTC. This gives the protein CASSLGTGQGETQYF.

This clonotype has at least ten counts. This rearrangement joins TRBV6-2 or TRBV6-3 to TRBJ2-6; 9 bases are shared with TRBD1. V was clipped by 10 bases and J by 1 base; unmatched bases: 14. The germline V gene has CDR1 MNHEY and CDR2 SVGEGT. CDR3 length equals 18 residues. The DNA for the CDR3 is TGTGCCACCACCGGGACAGGGAATCGTGGGTCTGGGGCCAACGTCCTGACTTTC. Amino acids: CATTGTGNRGSGANVLTF.

This clonotype was recorded many times. The rearrangement links TRBV20-1 to TRBJ2-5; D perhaps matches TRBD2 (6 bases). The V end was cut by 3 bases, the J end by 3 bases, with 11 bases between. The CDR3 loop spans 13 amino acids. CDR1 is DFQATT, CDR2 SNEGSKA, per germline (reference sequence). The CDR3, as DNA: TGCAGTGCTAGGGTCTCGGGGGAAGAGACCCAGTACTTC. Residues: CSARVSGEETQYF.

The CDR3 is CASSYVWDSRYEQYF. The CDR3 coding sequence is TGTGCCAGCAGTTATGTTTGGGACAGTCGCTACGAGCAGTACTTC. The chain combines TRBV6-5 with TRBJ2-7; 7 bases line up with TRBD1. This CDR3 is built from 15 residues. V was clipped by 3 bases and J by 3 bases; unmatched bases: 8. The germline CDR1 and CDR2 sequences are MNHEY and SVGAGI.

This clonotype was seen only once. The CDR3 DNA is TGCAGTGCTAGAGGATGGACAGCGCAAGAGACCCAGTACTTC. Protein product: CSARGWTAQETQYF. J is TRBJ2-5 and V is TRBV20-1; D is possibly TRBD1 (6 bases). The CDR3 has 14 amino acids. Per the germline V gene, CDR1 is DFQATT and CDR2 is SNEGSKA (reference sequence). Trimming took off 1 base at V and 2 bases at J, with 11 bases between the two ends.

There are many counts of this clonotype. The chain recombines TRBV11-2 with TRBJ2-2; 13 bases are shared with TRBD2. CDR1 and CDR2 from the germline V gene are SGHAT and FQNNGV. CDR3 length: 16 amino acids. V was pared by 6 bases and J by 1 base, with 2 bases of the junction left unmatched. The CDR3 reads CASRGLAGVNTGELFF. The CDR3 DNA reads TGTGCCAGCAGAGGACTAGCGGGAGTGAACACCGGGGAGCTGTTTTTT.

Note on this clonotype: Just one base apart from a much larger clone, this may be a read error. This chain connects TRBV4-2 to TRBJ2-2, with 12 positions matching TRBD2. The CDR3 extends over 18 amino acids. The V gene's germline CDR1 is LGHNA and CDR2 YNFKEQ. The CDR3 sequence: CASSQVTSGSRHTGELCF. CDR3 in DNA: TGTGCCAGCAGCCAAGTGACTAGCGGGAGTCGGCACACCGGGGAGCTGTGTTTT.

This clonotype has ten or more counts. The chain joins TRBV30 to TRBJ1-5; D unclear. This CDR3 spans 14 amino acids. Germline CDR1 is GTSNPN and CDR2 is SVGIG (reference sequence). Trimming left V 3 bases short and J 6 bases short, with 15 bases between. The CDR3 region has the DNA TGTGCCTGGAGCTACGCGGGGTACGGTCAGCCCCAGCATTTT. This translates into CAWSYAGYGQPQHF.

This clonotype was seen ten or more times. This chain joins TRBV10-3 and TRBJ2-5; D uncertain. The germline V gene has CDR1 ENHRY and CDR2 SYGVKD. The CDR3 consists of 17 residues. Trimming cost V 4 bases and J 0 bases, with 18 bases left between them. The CDR3 nucleotides are TGTGCCATCAGTGTGGTCCCGCCAGCCGAAAACCAAGAGACCCAGTACTTC. It translates to CAISVVPPAENQETQYF.

DNA for the CDR3: TGTGCCAGCAGTCCGACTGGGACTAGCGGTGACGAGACCCAGTACTTC. Amino acid sequence: CASSPTGTSGDETQYF. This sequence joins TRBV7-8 and TRBJ2-5, with TRBD2 matching 11 bases. The CDR3 sequence is 16 residues long. Germline values: CDR1 SGHVS, CDR2 FQNEAQ. V was pared by 6 bases and J by 5 bases, with 11 bases of the junction left unmatched. The full variable domain, its missing parts supplied by reference TRBV7-8 and TRBJ2-5, is GAGVSQSPRYKVAKRGQDVALRCDPISGHVSLFWYQQALGQGPEFLTYFQNEAQLDKSGLPSDRFFAERPEGSVSTLKIQRTQQEDSAVYLCASSPTGTSGDETQYFGPGTRLLVL.

This clonotype was detected ten times or more. The V gene is TRBV5-1, the J gene TRBJ2-2, with 14 bases identical to TRBD2. J gave up 4 bases and V 4 bases, and 3 bases lay outside the gene matches. This CDR3 contains 16 residues. The germline V gene encodes CDR1 SGHRS and CDR2 YFSETQ. CDR3 coding DNA: TGCGCCAGCAGCCGCGGACTAGCGGGAGGCACCGGGGAGCTGTTTTTT. It specifies CASSRGLAGGTGELFF.

This clonotype was recorded at least ten times. This sequence joins TRBV2 and TRBJ2-7; TRBD1 is a possible D gene (5 bases). CDR1 and CDR2 (germline): SNHLY, FYNNEI. Between the trimmed V and J ends, which lost 0 bases and 2 bases, there was a span of 11 bases. The CDR3 spans 15 residues. CDR3 amino acids: CASSEARTPTYEQYF. CDR3 in DNA: TGTGCCAGCAGTGAAGCCCGGACACCGACCTACGAGCAGTACTTC.

In this sample, this clonotype turned up many times. The gene calls are TRBV20-1 and TRBJ2-5; D is perhaps TRBD2 (5 bases). Trimming shortened V by 1 base and J by 1 base, and 10 bases separated the two germline ends. Germline V gene data show CDR1 as DFQATT and CDR2 as SNEGSKA (reference sequence). This CDR3 spans 14 amino acids. The CDR3 region is CSARALASQETQYF. The CDR3 DNA sequence: TGCAGTGCTAGAGCCTTAGCGTCCCAAGAGACCCAGTACTTC.

This clonotype was found many times. The chain uses TRBV5-5 and TRBJ1-1; the D is unclear. Germline V CDR1 and CDR2: SGHKS, YYEKEE (reference sequence). CDR3 size: 16 residues. The V end lost 0 bases, the J end lost 0 bases, and 12 bases lay between the germline ends. The CDR3 sequence is CASSLAAGFMNTEAFF. CDR3 coding DNA: TGTGCCAGCAGCTTGGCGGCAGGCTTCATGAACACTGAAGCTTTCTTT.

Many counts were recorded for this clonotype. The junction departs from the called germline gene at one end, perhaps through a read error. This sequence joins TRBV7-9 and TRBJ1-2, with 8 positions matching TRBD1. The germline V gene has CDR1 SEHNR and CDR2 FQNEAQ (reference sequence). The CDR3 totals 13 residues. For the CDR3, the DNA is TGTGCCAGCAGCCTCGGACAGGGAGGACTCCTCTTCTTC. Translating it yields CASSLGQGGLLFF.

J is TRBJ2-5 and V is TRBV15, with D hard to call. Trimming took 0 bases from V and 0 from J, leaving 17 bases between them. The germline gives CDR1 LNHNV, CDR2 YYDKDF (reference sequence). This CDR3 region has 18 residues. DNA of the CDR3: TGTGCCACCAGCAGAGATGTCTGGCGGTCGGCGTACCAAGAGACCCAGTACTTC. As protein: CATSRDVWRSAYQETQYF.

V gene TRBV4-1 combines with J gene TRBJ2-7; D gene uncertain. CDR1 is MGHRA, CDR2 YSYEKL, per germline. The germline V and J ends were trimmed by 0 bases and 2 bases, with 14 bases remaining between them. The CDR3 runs 16 residues. The CDR3: CASSQDLGNSPYEQYF. CDR3 bases: TGCGCCAGCAGCCAAGATTTGGGGAACAGCCCCTACGAGCAGTACTTC.

The sample holds many counts of this clonotype. The rearrangement links TRBV24-1 to TRBJ2-5, with a tentative D call TRBD1 (6 bases). In germline, CDR1 is KGHDR, CDR2 SFDVKD. Trimming stripped 7 bases from V and 0 bases from J, with 8 bases between. CDR3 size: 13 residues. CDR3: CATRDSYQETQYF. The CDR3, as DNA: TGTGCCACCAGGGACAGCTACCAAGAGACCCAGTACTTC.

This clonotype has a handful of counts. The chain uses TRBV3-1 and TRBJ1-1; 7 positions agree with TRBD1. V lost 0 bases and J lost 1; bases outside the gene matches: 11. The CDR3 sequence is 18 residues long. Germline V gives CDR1 LGHDT, CDR2 YNNKEL (reference sequence). The DNA for the CDR3 is TGTGCCAGCAGCCAAGAAGGGAAAACAGGGGTTAAGAACACTGAAGCTTTCTTT. Its protein is CASSQEGKTGVKNTEAFF.

There are many counts of this clonotype. The genes are TRBV5-1 and TRBJ1-2, with 9 bases that match TRBD1. Germline CDR1 is SGHRS and CDR2 is YFSETQ. The CDR3 sequence is 15 residues long. J lost 3 bases, V lost 4 bases, and 7 bases had no gene match. CDR3 DNA sequence: TGCGCCAGCAGCCGTACCACAGGGGGCGACTATGGCTACACCTTC. Its translation is CASSRTTGGDYGYTF.

This clonotype was counted at least ten times. The chain joins TRBV28 to TRBJ1-1; TRBD1 matches 9 bases. The CDR3 extends over 15 amino acids. CDR1 and CDR2 (germline): MDHEN, SYDVKM. V shed 8 bases, J shed 0 bases, and the junction held 7 bases outside the gene matches. CDR3 nucleotides: TGTGCCAGCCGGCCGGGACAGGGAATGAACACTGAAGCTTTCTTT. Amino acids: CASRPGQGMNTEAFF.

This clonotype was observed at least ten times. A much bigger clone sits one base away, suggesting this may be a read error. This chain joins TRBV12-3 or TRBV12-4 and TRBJ2-7; D ambiguous. This CDR3 is built from 12 residues. The V and J ends lost 2 bases and 0 bases respectively, with 2 bases between them. The CDR3 DNA is TGTGCCAGCAGTTTACACTCCTACGAGCAGTACTTC. It translates to CASSLHSYEQYF.

A few counts support this clonotype. The chain combines TRBV20-1 with TRBJ1-2, with D unclear. Germline CDR1 and CDR2: DFQATT and SNEGSKA (reference sequence). The V end lost 1 base, the J end lost 4 bases, and 13 bases lay between the germline ends. This CDR3 is 14 amino acids long. This CDR3 reads CSARVPVVGYGYTF. The CDR3 coding sequence is TGCAGTGCTAGAGTACCTGTCGTGGGCTATGGCTACACCTTC.